This passage covers 29 T cell receptor beta chains from one sample sequenced in a study of cytomegalovirus exposure and HLA in healthy donors. PCR used 60 Vbeta primers and 13 Jbeta primers. Sequencing used immunoSEQ multiplex PCR; TCRdb keeps in-frame clones, though not all of them. The sample carries under 250,000 clones, approximately 82% recorded once. Source material: PBMCs. All receptors derive from a woman aged 45-65 years in good health and CMV-seropositive.

The chain uses TRBV7-2 and TRBJ2-3; 8 nucleotides agree with TRBD1. This CDR3 is built from 14 residues. Germline CDR1 and CDR2: SGHTA and FQGNSA. The V segment lost 5 bases and the J segment 14 bases; nucleotides outside the gene matches: 15. In DNA, the CDR3 is TGTGCCAGCAGCCTCCCCTCAGACAGGGGAAGGCTGTATTTT. Translating gives CASSLPSDRGRLYF.

The chain carries TRBV2 and TRBJ2-5; the D gene is possibly TRBD2 (5 bases). The V end lost 4 bases, the J end lost 5 bases, and 5 bases lay between the germline ends. The CDR3 covers 11 residues. Germline lookup yields CDR1 SNHLY and CDR2 FYNNEI. The CDR3 here is CASSGGETQYF. In DNA form, the CDR3 reads TGTGCCAGCAGTGGAGGGGAGACCCAGTACTTC.

V usage is TRBV19 and J usage is TRBJ2-3; no clear D gene. Germline-derived CDR1 and CDR2 are LNHDA and SQIVND (reference sequence). The CDR3 contains 15 residues. The V end was cut by 3 bases, the J end by 2 bases, with 12 bases between. The CDR3 DNA follows: TGTGCCAGTAGTATGGGCCCAGTTTACACAGATACGCAGTATTTT. Translated: CASSMGPVYTDTQYF.

The chain carries TRBV25-1 and TRBJ2-3; weak D call: TRBD2 (6 bases). V lost 3 bases to trimming and J lost 0 bases, with 10 bases between them. Germline lookup yields CDR1 MGHDK and CDR2 SYGVNS. The CDR3 runs 15 residues. The CDR3 spells CASSDRAGSTDTQYF. The CDR3 coding sequence is TGTGCCAGCAGTGACAGGGCGGGAAGCACAGATACGCAGTATTTT.

The CDR3 DNA follows: TGTGCCAGCAGTGGGAGATCTAGTTCACCCCTCCACTTT. Translation gives CASSGRSSSPLHF. The chain uses TRBV6-5 and TRBJ1-6; no clear D gene. Germline loops: CDR1 MNHEY, CDR2 SVGAGI. Between the trimmed V and J ends, which lost 5 bases and 9 bases, there was a span of 11 bases. There are 13 residues in the CDR3.

The CDR3 loop reads CASSSSPGQGFYEQYF. The CDR3 DNA reads TGTGCCAGCAGTTCTTCTCCGGGACAGGGCTTCTACGAGCAGTACTTC. The chain has TRBV7-9 and TRBJ2-7; 9 bases fit TRBD1. Germline CDR1 SEHNR, CDR2 FQNEAQ (reference sequence). The ends lost 6 bases at V and 3 bases at J; junction bases unmatched: 12. This CDR3 has 16 residues.

The chain employs TRBV15 and TRBJ1-2; 7 bases agree with TRBD1. Germline V gene lookup returns CDR1 LNHNV and CDR2 YYDKDF (reference sequence). The V segment lost 6 bases and the J segment 1 base; nucleotides outside the gene matches: 5. This CDR3 contains 14 residues. CDR3 bases: TGTGCCACCAGAACGGGACAGATTAACTATGGCTACACCTTC. Encoded protein: CATRTGQINYGYTF.

This clone occurred a few times. The genes are TRBV19 and TRBJ1-1, with D perhaps matching TRBD1 (5 bases). The CDR3 is 13 amino acids. Trimming stripped 6 bases from V and 6 bases from J, with 14 bases between. Germline V lookup: CDR1 LNHDA, CDR2 SQIVND (reference sequence). CDR3 loop: CASSPQRGAEAFF. CDR3 DNA sequence: TGTGCCAGTAGCCCCCAAAGGGGTGCTGAAGCTTTCTTT.

V and J are TRBV7-9 and TRBJ2-3, with 7 bases identical to TRBD1. Germline trimming cut 1 base from V and 0 bases from J; bases unmatched to any gene: 1. The CDR3 runs 15 residues. Germline-derived CDR1 and CDR2 are SEHNR and FQNEAQ (reference sequence). In nucleotides, the CDR3 is TGTGCCAGCAGCTTAGGGACAGGTAGCACAGATACGCAGTATTTT. It translates to CASSLGTGSTDTQYF.

The V call is TRBV9, the J call TRBJ1-2; D is ambiguous. This CDR3 is 13 amino acids long. V lost 4 bases and J 8 bases, leaving 15 bases between the germline ends. Germline V gene lookup returns CDR1 SGDLS and CDR2 YYNGEE. The CDR3, as DNA: TGTGCCAGCAGCACCTCGGGAGTCCAGGGCTACACCTTC. Translating it yields CASSTSGVQGYTF.

This chain uses TRBV5-6 with TRBJ2-1, with 11 bases that match TRBD2. With V trimmed by 3 bases and J by 4 bases, 3 bases remained unmatched. Per germline, CDR1 SGHDT and CDR2 YYEEEE. The length of the CDR3 is 15 residues. The CDR3 protein is CASSSGLAVYNEQFF. The CDR3 nucleotides read TGTGCCAGCAGCTCGGGACTAGCGGTATACAATGAGCAGTTCTTC. Based on the CDR3 plus reference TRBV5-6 and TRBJ2-1, the full variable domain is DAGVTQSPTHLIKTRGQQVTLRCSPKSGHDTVSWYQQALGQGPQFIFQYYEEEERQRGNFPDRFSGHQFPNYSSELNVNALLLGDSALYLCASSSGLAVYNEQFFGPGTRLTVL.

The CDR3 DNA reads as TGTGCCTGGAGTCGGGGGGCCGGGGAGCTGTTTTTT. Its protein is CAWSRGAGELFF. This chain links TRBV30 with TRBJ2-2; 7 bases line up with TRBD2. Germline values: CDR1 GTSNPN, CDR2 SVGIG (reference sequence). This CDR3 region has 12 residues. V was pared by 2 bases and J by 6 bases, with 0 bases of the junction left unmatched.

The chain recombines TRBV11-2 with TRBJ1-2, with 9 bases fitting TRBD1. J gave up 11 bases and V 4 bases, and 11 bases lay outside the gene matches. Germline lookup yields CDR1 SGHAT and CDR2 FQNNGV. This CDR3 is built from 14 residues. The CDR3 DNA follows: TGTGCCAGCAGCTCCTCCCGGGACAGGGAGGTATACACCTTC. This gives the protein CASSSSRDREVYTF.

The gene calls are TRBV27 and TRBJ1-1; 7 nucleotides match TRBD1. Germline assignment: CDR1 MNHEY and CDR2 SMNVEV (reference sequence). Germline trimming cut 5 bases from V and 3 bases from J; bases unmatched to any gene: 9. CDR3 length equals 15 residues. DNA of the CDR3: TGTGCCAGCAGTGGGAAACAGGGGCTCGACACTGAAGCTTTCTTT. The encoded protein is CASSGKQGLDTEAFF.

The chain carries TRBV5-8 and TRBJ1-6; 9 bases fit TRBD1. Germline-derived CDR1 and CDR2 are SGHTS and YDEGEE. The CDR3 totals 16 residues. V was clipped by 2 bases and J by 7 bases; unmatched bases: 7. The CDR3 loop is CASSFLGTGKNSPLHF. In nucleotides, the CDR3 is TGTGCCAGCAGCTTTTTAGGGACAGGGAAGAATTCACCCCTCCACTTT.

The chain uses TRBV5-8 and TRBJ1-4, with 7 bases that match TRBD1. The CDR3 runs to 15 residues. The V gene end was trimmed by 4 bases and the J gene end by 7 bases; junction bases not matched to a gene: 10. Germline CDR1 and CDR2: SGHTS and YDEGEE. The CDR3 is CASSITGVHPEKLFF. The CDR3 DNA is TGTGCCAGCAGCATAACAGGGGTCCATCCTGAAAAACTGTTTTTT.

The chain uses TRBV5-1 and TRBJ1-4; D uncertain. Trimming pared 0 bases from V and 4 bases from J, leaving 10 bases between. Germline lookup yields CDR1 SGHRS and CDR2 YFSETQ. The CDR3 runs 15 residues. The CDR3 sequence: CASSLDWQNNEKLFF. The CDR3 DNA follows: TGCGCCAGCAGCTTGGATTGGCAGAATAATGAAAAACTGTTTTTT.

V and J are TRBV28 and TRBJ1-1, with D perhaps TRBD1 (5 bases). V lost 5 bases, J lost 2 bases, and 15 bases lay in between. The CDR3 consists of 15 residues. Germline loops: CDR1 MDHEN, CDR2 SYDVKM. CDR3 region: CASSPPTDLNTEAFF. Here the CDR3 DNA reads TGTGCCAGCAGTCCACCGACAGACTTAAACACTGAAGCTTTCTTT.

This clone was picked up one time. This chain connects TRBV7-8 to TRBJ2-5, with 8 bases identical to TRBD1. Germline loops: CDR1 SGHVS, CDR2 FQNEAQ. With 5 bases clipped from V and 3 bases from J, the junction kept 5 bases outside the gene matches. There are 14 residues in the CDR3. The CDR3 sequence: CASSLLTGEETQYF. The CDR3 nucleotides are TGTGCCAGCAGCCTCCTGACAGGGGAAGAGACCCAGTACTTC.

This chain uses TRBV6-1 with TRBJ1-2; D gene unclear. V lost 2 bases, J lost 2 bases, and 9 bases lay in between. The CDR3 is 14 amino acids. Germline V gene sequence: CDR1 MNHNS, CDR2 SASEGT. Here the CDR3 reads CASSEFVSNYGYTF. The CDR3 DNA reads as TGTGCCAGCAGTGAATTTGTGTCAAACTATGGCTACACCTTC.

This clone was counted a single time. V and J are TRBV5-4 and TRBJ2-5, with a weak D call TRBD2 (6 bases). V was cut by 4 bases and J by 3 bases, with 16 bases left in between. CDR3 size: 15 residues. Per the germline V gene, CDR1 is SGHNT and CDR2 is YYREEE (reference sequence). The CDR3 sequence: CASSPLGTFKETQYF. CDR3 DNA: TGTGCCAGCAGCCCCCTCGGGACTTTCAAAGAGACCCAGTACTTC.

This chain uses TRBV19 with TRBJ2-7, with D possibly being TRBD2 (5 bases). The ends were cut back, 6 bases at V and 3 bases at J, with 18 bases in the middle. The germline V gene encodes CDR1 LNHDA and CDR2 SQIVND (reference sequence). The CDR3 consists of 15 residues. CDR3 loop: CASRQLGKSGYEQYF. CDR3 sequence (DNA): TGTGCCAGTAGACAACTAGGTAAATCCGGCTACGAGCAGTACTTC.

The chain carries TRBV7-2 and TRBJ2-6, with a weak D call TRBD2 (5 bases). With 3 bases removed from V and 0 bases from J, the gap between germline ends came to 6 bases. The CDR3 consists of 15 residues. Germline V gives CDR1 SGHTA, CDR2 FQGNSA. CDR3 protein: CASSLGSSGANVLTF. CDR3 nucleotides: TGTGCCAGCAGCTTGGGGAGCTCTGGGGCCAACGTCCTGACTTTC.

The rearrangement joins TRBV18 to TRBJ1-5; D gene unclear. The CDR3 consists of 16 residues. The V gene lost 4 bases and the J gene lost 6 bases, with 19 bases spanning the gap. The germline gives CDR1 KGHSH, CDR2 LQKENI. CDR3 amino acids: CASSLYPWGGGQPQHF. CDR3 coding DNA: TGTGCCAGCTCACTCTATCCATGGGGAGGCGGTCAGCCCCAGCATTTT.

The chain carries TRBV5-1 and TRBJ2-7, with D unresolved. The V gene's germline CDR1 is SGHRS and CDR2 YFSETQ. V lost 0 bases and J 3 bases, leaving 7 bases between the germline ends. The CDR3 consists of 13 residues. The CDR3 sequence is CASSLGAGYEQYF. DNA for the CDR3: TGCGCCAGCAGCTTGGGGGCAGGCTACGAGCAGTACTTC.

The genes are TRBV19 and TRBJ1-2; D uncertain. Deletions cut 6 bases from V and 8 bases from J, with 10 bases between. Germline V gene data show CDR1 as LNHDA and CDR2 as SQIVND (reference sequence). The CDR3 is made up of 11 amino acids. The CDR3 region is CASRGGVGYTF. CDR3 coding DNA: TGTGCCAGTAGGGGCGGGGTCGGCTACACCTTC. The complete variable domain, with remaining parts taken from reference TRBV19 and TRBJ1-2, reads DGGITQSPKYLFRKEGQNVTLSCEQNLNHDAMYWYRQDPGQGLRLIYYSQIVNDFQKGDIAEGYSVSREKKESFPLTVTSAQKNPTAFYLCASRGGVGYTFGSGTRLTVV.

This sequence joins TRBV7-2 and TRBJ2-4, with a weak D call TRBD1 (5 bases). V lost 1 base, J lost 4 bases, and 14 bases lay in between. Looked up from germline, CDR1 is SGHTA and CDR2 is FQGNSA. There are 16 residues in the CDR3. The CDR3 DNA sequence: TGTGCCAGCAGCTTAGGAGCAGGGATAATTAAAAACATTCAGTACTTC. Translated: CASSLGAGIIKNIQYF.

This rearrangement joins TRBV10-1 to TRBJ2-5; D gene uncertain. Between the trimmed V and J ends, which lost 4 bases and 4 bases, there was a span of 13 bases. The CDR3 has 14 residues. Germline V gene sequence: CDR1 WNHNN, CDR2 SYGVQD (reference sequence). The CDR3 sequence is CASSGGGVPETQYF. As DNA, the CDR3 is TGCGCCAGCAGTGGAGGCGGAGTACCAGAGACCCAGTACTTC.

This sequence joins TRBV15 and TRBJ1-1; 9 nucleotides align to TRBD1. Germline V CDR1 and CDR2: LNHNV, YYDKDF (reference sequence). CDR3 length equals 16 residues. With V trimmed by 5 bases and J by 2 bases, 9 bases remained unmatched. In nucleotides, the CDR3 is TGTGCCACCAGCCGTACAGGGGGCGCGTCCAACACTGAAGCTTTCTTT. This gives the protein CATSRTGGASNTEAFF.